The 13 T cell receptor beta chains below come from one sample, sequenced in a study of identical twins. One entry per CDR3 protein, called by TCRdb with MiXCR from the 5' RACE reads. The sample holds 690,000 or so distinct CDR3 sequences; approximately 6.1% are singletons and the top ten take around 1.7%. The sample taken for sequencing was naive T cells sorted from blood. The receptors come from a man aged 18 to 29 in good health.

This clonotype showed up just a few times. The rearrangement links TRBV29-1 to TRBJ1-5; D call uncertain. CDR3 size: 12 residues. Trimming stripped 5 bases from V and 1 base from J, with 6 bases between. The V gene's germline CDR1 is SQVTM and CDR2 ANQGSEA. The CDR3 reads CSVSLSNQPQHF. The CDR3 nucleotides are TGCAGCGTTTCACTGAGCAATCAGCCCCAGCATTTT.

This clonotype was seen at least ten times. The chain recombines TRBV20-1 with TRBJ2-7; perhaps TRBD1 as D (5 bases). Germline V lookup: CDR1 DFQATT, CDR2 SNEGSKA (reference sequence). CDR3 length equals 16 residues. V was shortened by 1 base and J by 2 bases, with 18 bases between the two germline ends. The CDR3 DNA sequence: TGCAGTGCTAGAGCTTTCTCTTACAGGAGTCCCTACGAGCAGTACTTC. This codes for CSARAFSYRSPYEQYF.

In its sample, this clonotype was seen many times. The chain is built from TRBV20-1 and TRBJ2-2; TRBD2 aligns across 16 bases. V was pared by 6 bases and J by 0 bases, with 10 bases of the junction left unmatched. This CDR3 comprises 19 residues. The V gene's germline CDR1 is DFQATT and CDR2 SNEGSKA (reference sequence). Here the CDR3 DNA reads TGCAGTGCAACCGGGACTAGCGGGAGGGTCCATACGAACACCGGGGAGCTGTTTTTT. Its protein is CSATGTSGRVHTNTGELFF.

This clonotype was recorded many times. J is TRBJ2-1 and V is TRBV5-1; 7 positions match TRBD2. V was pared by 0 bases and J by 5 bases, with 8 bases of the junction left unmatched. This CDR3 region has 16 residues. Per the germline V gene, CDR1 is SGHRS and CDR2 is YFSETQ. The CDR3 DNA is TGCGCCAGCAGCTTGGTAGGGGCGGGAGTAAACAATGAGCAGTTCTTC. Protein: CASSLVGAGVNNEQFF.

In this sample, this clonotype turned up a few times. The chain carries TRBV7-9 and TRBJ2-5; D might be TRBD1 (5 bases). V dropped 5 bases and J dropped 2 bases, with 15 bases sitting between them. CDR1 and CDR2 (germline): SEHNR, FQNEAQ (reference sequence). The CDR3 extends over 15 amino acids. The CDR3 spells CASSTSGAEQETQYF. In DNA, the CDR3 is TGTGCCAGCAGCACCAGTGGGGCAGAGCAAGAGACCCAGTACTTC.

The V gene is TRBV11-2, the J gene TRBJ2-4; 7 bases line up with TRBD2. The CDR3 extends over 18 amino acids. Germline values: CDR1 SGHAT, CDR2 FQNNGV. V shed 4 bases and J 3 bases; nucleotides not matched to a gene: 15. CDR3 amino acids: CASSSEGSAGTGKNIQYF. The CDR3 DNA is TGTGCCAGCAGCTCAGAGGGGTCAGCGGGGACGGGCAAAAACATTCAGTACTTC.

The CDR3 region is CASSERFPDTQYF. CDR3 in DNA: TGTGCCAGCAGTGAGAGGTTCCCAGATACGCAGTATTTT. The chain joins TRBV25-1 to TRBJ2-3; no clear D gene. The CDR3 contains 13 residues. Deletions cut 3 bases from V and 4 bases from J, with 8 bases between. Germline loops: CDR1 MGHDK, CDR2 SYGVNS.

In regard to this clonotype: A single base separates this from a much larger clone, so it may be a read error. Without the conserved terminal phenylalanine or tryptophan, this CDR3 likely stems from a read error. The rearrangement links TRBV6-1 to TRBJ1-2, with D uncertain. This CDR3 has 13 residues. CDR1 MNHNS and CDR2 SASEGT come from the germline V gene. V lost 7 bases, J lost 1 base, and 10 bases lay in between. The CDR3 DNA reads TGTGCCAGCACGACGGACCTTAACTATGGCTACACCTGC. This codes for CASTTDLNYGYTC.

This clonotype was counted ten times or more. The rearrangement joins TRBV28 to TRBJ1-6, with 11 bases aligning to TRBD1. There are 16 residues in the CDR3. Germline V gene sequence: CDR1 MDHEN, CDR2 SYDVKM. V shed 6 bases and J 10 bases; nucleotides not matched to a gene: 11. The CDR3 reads CASRPRSGTGGSPLHF. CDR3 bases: TGTGCCAGCAGACCCCGCTCCGGGACAGGGGGATCACCCCTCCACTTT.

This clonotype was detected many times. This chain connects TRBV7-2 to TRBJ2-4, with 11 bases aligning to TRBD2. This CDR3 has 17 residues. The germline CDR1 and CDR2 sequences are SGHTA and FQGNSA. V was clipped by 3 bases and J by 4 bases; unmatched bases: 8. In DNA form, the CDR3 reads TGTGCCAGCAGCTTCTGGACTAGCGGGCCGGTTAAAAACATTCAGTACTTC. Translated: CASSFWTSGPVKNIQYF.

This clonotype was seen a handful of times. Here the CDR3 reads CSAGGTSGSNEQFF. The DNA of the CDR3 is TGCAGTGCTGGCGGGACTAGCGGGAGCAATGAGCAGTTCTTC. This rearrangement joins TRBV20-1 to TRBJ2-1, with 14 bases matching TRBD2. The V and J ends lost 5 bases and 6 bases, in that order; junction bases with no gene match: 3. The CDR3 loop spans 14 amino acids. Germline CDR1 and CDR2: DFQATT and SNEGSKA (reference sequence).

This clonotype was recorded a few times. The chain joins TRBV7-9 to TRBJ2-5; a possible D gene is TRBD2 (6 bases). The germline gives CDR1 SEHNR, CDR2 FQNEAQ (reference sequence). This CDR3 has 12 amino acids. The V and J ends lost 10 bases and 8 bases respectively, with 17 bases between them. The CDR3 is CATETAGGTQYF. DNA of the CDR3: TGTGCCACCGAGACGGCCGGGGGAACCCAGTACTTC.

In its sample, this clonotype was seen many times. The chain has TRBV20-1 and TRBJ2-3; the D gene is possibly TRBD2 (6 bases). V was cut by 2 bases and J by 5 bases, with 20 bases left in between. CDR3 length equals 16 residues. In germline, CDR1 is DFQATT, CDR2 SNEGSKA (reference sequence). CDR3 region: CSARKADGGGGDTQYF. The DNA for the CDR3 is TGCAGTGCTAGAAAAGCGGACGGGGGAGGTGGAGATACGCAGTATTTT.